The sequence of this T cell receptor (beta chain) was determined in a study of T cells expressing NK-cell markers. Overall study context: With respect to HCMV, seven of the eight sequenced donors were seropositive, and one was seronegative.

Looked up from germline, CDR1 is SEHNR and CDR2 is FQNEAQ (reference sequence). CDR3 length: 15 amino acids. Researchers built TCR beta cDNA using 5'RACE template switching with UMIs. TCRdb derives one entry per CDR3 protein from the 5' RACE reads, leaving out DNA. The sample data list around 470,000 distinct CDR3 sequences. The sequenced sample was blood T cells: a sorted CD56 or NKG2C T cell subset, CD4+ or CD8+ T cells, or bulk PBMC T cells (not recorded which). This sequence joins TRBV7-9 and TRBJ1-5; the TRBD1 assignment by TCRdb is unverifiable without DNA. The sequence derives from a woman aged 50 to 65 in good health. The CDR3 reads CASSDLRGPRQPQHF. The full variable domain, with the rest looked up from reference TRBV7-9 and TRBJ1-5, is DTGVSQNPRHKITKRGQNVTFRCDPISEHNRLYWYRQTLGQGPEFLTYFQNEAQLEKSRLLSDRFSAERPKGSFSTLEIQRTEQGDSAMYLCASSDLRGPRQPQHFGDGTRLSIL.